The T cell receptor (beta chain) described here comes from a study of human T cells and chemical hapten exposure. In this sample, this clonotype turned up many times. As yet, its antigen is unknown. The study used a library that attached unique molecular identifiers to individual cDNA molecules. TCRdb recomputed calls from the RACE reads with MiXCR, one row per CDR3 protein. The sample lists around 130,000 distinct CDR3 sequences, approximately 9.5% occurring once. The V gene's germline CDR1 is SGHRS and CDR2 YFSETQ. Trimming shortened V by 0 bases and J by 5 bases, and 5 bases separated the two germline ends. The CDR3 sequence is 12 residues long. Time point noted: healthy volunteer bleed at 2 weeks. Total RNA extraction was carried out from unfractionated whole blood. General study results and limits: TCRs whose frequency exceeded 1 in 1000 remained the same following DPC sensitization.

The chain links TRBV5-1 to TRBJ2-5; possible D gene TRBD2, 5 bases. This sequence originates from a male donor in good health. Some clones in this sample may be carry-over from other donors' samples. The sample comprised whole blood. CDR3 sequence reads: CASSLAGETQYF. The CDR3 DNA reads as TGCGCCAGCAGCTTGGCGGGGGAGACCCAGTACTTC.